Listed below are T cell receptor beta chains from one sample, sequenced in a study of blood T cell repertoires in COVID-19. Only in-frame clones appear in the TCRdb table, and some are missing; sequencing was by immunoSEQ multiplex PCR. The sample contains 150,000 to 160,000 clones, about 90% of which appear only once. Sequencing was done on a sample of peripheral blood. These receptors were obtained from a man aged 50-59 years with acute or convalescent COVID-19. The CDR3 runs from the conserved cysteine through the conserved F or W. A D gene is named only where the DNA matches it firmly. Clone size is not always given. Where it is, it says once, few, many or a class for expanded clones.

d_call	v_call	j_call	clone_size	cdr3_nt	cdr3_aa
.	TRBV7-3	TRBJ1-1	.	TGTGCCAGCAGCGGCGGGGAAAACACTGAAGCTTTCTTT	CASSGGENTEAFF
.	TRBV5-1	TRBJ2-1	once	TGCGCCAGCAGTTGGGGCGTGGGCAGCTACAATGAGCAGTTCTTC	CASSWGVGSYNEQFF
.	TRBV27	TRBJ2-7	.	TGTGCCAGCAGTCCTGGACAGAGGCCTGCCGAGCAGTACTTC	CASSPGQRPAEQYF
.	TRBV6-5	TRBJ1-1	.	TGTGCCAGCAGTTCTAACACTGAAGCTTTCTTT	CASSSNTEAFF
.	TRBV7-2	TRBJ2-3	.	TGTGCCAGCAGCTTACAGGGCCGGACGAAGGGTACGCAGTATTTT	CASSLQGRTKGTQYF
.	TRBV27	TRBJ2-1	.	TGTGCCAGCCCTATGACCTCACAGGGCAATGAGCAGTTCTTC	CASPMTSQGNEQFF
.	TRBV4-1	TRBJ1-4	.	TGCGCCAGCAGCCGAGCCGGGACAACCAATGAAAAACTGTTTTTT	CASSRAGTTNEKLFF
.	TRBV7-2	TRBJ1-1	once	TGTGCCAGCAGTCACGACAGATTGAACACTGAAGCTTTCTTT	CASSHDRLNTEAFF
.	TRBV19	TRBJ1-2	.	TGTGCCAGTAGGCGACAGGTGGGGTTAATGGATGGCTACACCTTC	CASRRQVGLMDGYTF
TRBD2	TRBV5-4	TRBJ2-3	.	TGTGCCAGCAGCTCCCTGGGGGGGACTAGCACAGATACGCAGTATTTT	CASSSLGGTSTDTQYF
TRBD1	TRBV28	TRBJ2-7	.	TGTGCCAGCAGACCTGGACAGGCTACCTACGAGCAGTACTTC	CASRPGQATYEQYF
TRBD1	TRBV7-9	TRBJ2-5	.	TGTGCCAGCAGCTCGGGACAGCAAGAGACCCAGTACTTC	CASSSGQQETQYF
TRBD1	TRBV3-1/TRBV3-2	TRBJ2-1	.	TGTGCCAGCAGCCCGGGGACAGGGGGCTACAATGAGCAGTTCTTC	CASSPGTGGYNEQFF
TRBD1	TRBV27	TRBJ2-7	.	TGTGCCAGCAGTAATTATGGGACAGGGGTTACCTACGAGCAGTACTTC	CASSNYGTGVTYEQYF
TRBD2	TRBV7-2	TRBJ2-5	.	TGTGCCAGCAGCTTAGCTGCGGGGGACCTTCCGGGGGCCCAGTACTTC	CASSLAAGDLPGAQYF
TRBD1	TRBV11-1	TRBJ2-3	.	TGTGCCAGCAGCTTAGCTTGGGACAGAATTAGCACAGATACGCAGTATTTT	CASSLAWDRISTDTQYF
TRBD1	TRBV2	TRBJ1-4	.	TGTGCCAGCAGGGGGGGACAGGGCCCTAATGAAAAACTGTTTTTT	CASRGGQGPNEKLFF
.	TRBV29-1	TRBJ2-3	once	TGCAGCGTAGCAACCTACAGGGAAGATCTCACAGATACGCAGTATTTT	CSVATYREDLTDTQYF
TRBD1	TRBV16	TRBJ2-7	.	TGTGCCAGCAGCCTCCGGGACAGAACCTACGAGCAGTACTTC	CASSLRDRTYEQYF
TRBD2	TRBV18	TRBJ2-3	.	TGTGCCAGCTCACTTCAGCGGGGGAGCACAGATACGCAGTATTTT	CASSLQRGSTDTQYF
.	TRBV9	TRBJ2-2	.	TGTGCCAGCAGCGCGGGACACGCGAACACCGGGGAGCTGTTTTTT	CASSAGHANTGELFF
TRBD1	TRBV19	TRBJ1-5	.	TGTGCCACTAGGACAGGGTGGGATCCTCAGCCCCAACATTTT	CATRTGWDPQPQHF
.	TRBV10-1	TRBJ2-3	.	TGCGCCAGCAGTGATCTCGGCGGGGTCCACACAGATACGCAGTATTTT	CASSDLGGVHTDTQYF
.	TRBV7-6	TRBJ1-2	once	TGTGCCAGCAGCCAAAGCGAGGGGGGGGTAGGCGGCTACACCTTC	CASSQSEGGVGGYTF
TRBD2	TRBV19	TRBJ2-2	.	TGTGCCAGTGGATTTAGCGGGTTGAACACCGGGGAGCTGTTTTTT	CASGFSGLNTGELFF
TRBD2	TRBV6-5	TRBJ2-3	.	TGTGCCAGCAGTAAACGGGCCACTAGCGGTGGGGTGTATTTT	CASSKRATSGGVYF
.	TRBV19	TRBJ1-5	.	TGTGCCAGTAGTATACTCCGGGACACTCCCCAGCCCCAGCATTTT	CASSILRDTPQPQHF
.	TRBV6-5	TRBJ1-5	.	TGTGCCAGCAGTCCCGGGGGGGTCTTTCAGCCCCAGCATTTT	CASSPGGVFQPQHF
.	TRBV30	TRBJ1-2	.	TGTGCCTATGACAGGAGGAACTATGGCTACACCTTC	CAYDRRNYGYTF
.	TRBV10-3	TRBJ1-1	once	TGTGCCATCAGCGACAGGCCCCAGGAAGCTTTCTTT	CAISDRPQEAFF
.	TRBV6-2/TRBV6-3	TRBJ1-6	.	TGTGCCAGCAGTTATGGACAGCCTAATTCACCCCTCCACTTT	CASSYGQPNSPLHF
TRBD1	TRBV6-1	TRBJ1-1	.	TGTGCCAGCAGTGATTTAGGACAGGGTGGCACTGAAGCTTTCTTT	CASSDLGQGGTEAFF
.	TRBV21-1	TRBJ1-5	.	TGTGCCAGCAGCAACTGGGGGGGGCAGCCCCAGCATTTT	CASSNWGGQPQHF
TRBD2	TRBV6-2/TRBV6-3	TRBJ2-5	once	TGTGCCAGCAGTTACTCCATCAGCGGGGGGTCTCACCAAGAGACCCAGTACTTC	CASSYSISGGSHQETQYF
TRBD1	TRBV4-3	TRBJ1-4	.	TGCGCCAGCAGCCAAGCACCGGGACAGGGCCATGAAAAACTGTTTTTT	CASSQAPGQGHEKLFF
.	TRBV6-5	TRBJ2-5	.	TGTGCCAGCGCCAGAAGCGACGAAACGGGGGAGACCCAGTACTTC	CASARSDETGETQYF
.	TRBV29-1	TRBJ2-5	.	TGCAGCTCCCTAGGGAGTGGGAGACAAGAGACCCAGTACTTC	CSSLGSGRQETQYF
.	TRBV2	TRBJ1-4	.	TGTGCCAGCAGTGAAAGTCCCGGTACTAATGAAAAACTGTTTTTT	CASSESPGTNEKLFF
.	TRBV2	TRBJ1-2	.	TGTGCCAGCAGTGAAGATCGGGGAATGGGGGCGAGAAGCTACACCTTC	CASSEDRGMGARSYTF
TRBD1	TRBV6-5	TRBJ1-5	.	TGTGCCAGCGGGACAGCGAATCAGCCCCAGCATTTT	CASGTANQPQHF
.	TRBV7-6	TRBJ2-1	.	TGTGCCAGCAGCTTAGGGGGGACTCCGCAATACAATGAGCAGTTCTTC	CASSLGGTPQYNEQFF
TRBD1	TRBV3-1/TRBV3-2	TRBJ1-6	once	TGTGCCAGCAGGGCCGGGACAGGGGGCTCACCCCTCCACTTT	CASRAGTGGSPLHF
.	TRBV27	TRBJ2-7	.	TGTGCCAGCAGTTTAAGGCTAGCTGCTCTCTACGAGCAGTACTTC	CASSLRLAALYEQYF
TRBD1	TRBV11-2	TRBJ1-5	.	TGTGCCAGCAGCCGGACAGGGCTCAATCAGCCCCAGCATTTT	CASSRTGLNQPQHF
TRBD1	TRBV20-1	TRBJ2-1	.	TGCAGTGCTAGTCGTCCCAGGGGGAATGAGCAGTTCTTC	CSASRPRGNEQFF
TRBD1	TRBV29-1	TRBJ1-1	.	TGCAGCGTTGGAGTCAGGGGGGCGAGGAGCACTGAAGCTTTCTTT	CSVGVRGARSTEAFF
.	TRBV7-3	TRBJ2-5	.	TGTGCCAGCAGCCTGGGGCCTCTTGGGGAGACCCAGTACTTC	CASSLGPLGETQYF
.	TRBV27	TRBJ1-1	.	TGTGCCAGCAGCCCCGGACAGCTGAACACTGAAGCTTTCTTT	CASSPGQLNTEAFF
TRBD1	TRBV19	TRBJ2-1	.	TGTGCCAGTAGTATAACCGGGACAGTTTACAATGAGCAGTTCTTC	CASSITGTVYNEQFF
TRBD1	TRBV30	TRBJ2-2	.	TGTGCCTGGAGTATGGACAGGGGTTGGAACACCGGGGAGCTGTTTTTT	CAWSMDRGWNTGELFF
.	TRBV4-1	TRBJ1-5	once	TGCGCCAGCAGCCAGAGTAGCAATCAGCCCCAGCATTTT	CASSQSSNQPQHF
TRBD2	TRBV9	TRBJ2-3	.	TGTGCCAGCAGCGTCGGGACTAGAGTAGATACGCAGTATTTT	CASSVGTRVDTQYF
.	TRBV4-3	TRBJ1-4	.	TGCGCCAGCAGCCAAGATTTCGCGACAGAGAATGAAAAACTGTTTTTT	CASSQDFATENEKLFF
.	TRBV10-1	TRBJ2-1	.	TGCGCCAGCAGTAGCGGAAGGTACAATGAGCAGTTCTTC	CASSSGRYNEQFF
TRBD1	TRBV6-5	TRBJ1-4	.	TGTGCCAGTCGCCGGGCGACAGGGTTTGAAAAACTGTTTTTT	CASRRATGFEKLFF
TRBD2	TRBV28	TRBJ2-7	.	TGTGCCAGCAGTTTATTCCCTAGGACTAGCCGTTCCTACGAGCAGTACTTC	CASSLFPRTSRSYEQYF
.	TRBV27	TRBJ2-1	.	TGTGCCAGCTCCCTGGGGGGAACCGGTATTGAGCAGTTCTTC	CASSLGGTGIEQFF
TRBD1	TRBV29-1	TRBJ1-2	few	TGCAGCGTTCCGGGGTTGACAGGGGACTATGGCTACACCTTC	CSVPGLTGDYGYTF
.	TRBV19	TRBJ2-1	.	TGTGCCAGTAGTATGGCTGGGGGGAGTGAGCAGTTCTTC	CASSMAGGSEQFF